One and the same sample provided the 29 T cell receptor beta chains below, sequenced in a study of fetal regulatory T cell absence and autoimmunity. Clones were sequenced by immunoSEQ multiplex PCR, and TCRdb holds only the in-frame ones, with some missing. Found here are roughly 95,000 clones, less than 80% of them singletons; the top ten hold roughly 2%. The specimen sequenced was pancreas tissue. All receptors come from a male donor with IPEX syndrome.

The table lists this clone with a count of one. The genes are TRBV29-1 and TRBJ1-2; no clear D. This CDR3 comprises 12 residues. V lost 6 bases and J 1 base, leaving 9 bases between the germline ends. The germline gives CDR1 SQVTM, CDR2 ANQGSEA. In DNA form, the CDR3 reads TGCAGCGTCGGCGACCGTAACTATGGCTACACCTTC. Its protein product is CSVGDRNYGYTF.

The chain recombines TRBV27 with TRBJ1-1; the D gene is possibly TRBD1 (6 bases). The V and J ends lost 5 bases and 2 bases respectively, with 18 bases between them. The CDR3 is made up of 16 amino acids. Germline V gene data show CDR1 as MNHEY and CDR2 as SMNVEV (reference sequence). The CDR3 nucleotides are TGTGCCAGCAGTCGGAGGCGGGGGCTTCTAAACACTGAAGCTTTCTTT. It translates to CASSRRRGLLNTEAFF.

This clone has a single count. The J gene is TRBJ2-7, the V gene TRBV25-1; unclear D gene. This CDR3 has 13 amino acids. Trimming took 7 bases from V and 4 from J, leaving 14 bases between them. The germline CDR1 and CDR2 sequences are MGHDK and SYGVNS. CDR3 region: CASTQGYLYEQYF. For the CDR3, the DNA is TGTGCCAGCACTCAAGGCTACCTATACGAGCAGTACTTC.

The chain couples TRBV19 to TRBJ2-7; 8 bases agree with TRBD2. This CDR3 has 16 amino acids. V dropped 1 base and J dropped 1; count of bases not matched to a gene: 6. Germline V gene sequence: CDR1 LNHDA, CDR2 SQIVND (reference sequence). CDR3 DNA sequence: TGTGCCAGTAGTATAGGACTAGCGAGTGGATCCTACGAGCAGTACTTC. Protein product: CASSIGLASGSYEQYF.

This sequence joins TRBV5-4 and TRBJ1-2, with a weak D call TRBD1 (5 bases). Trimming pared 0 bases from V and 0 bases from J, leaving 12 bases between. Germline assignment: CDR1 SGHNT and CDR2 YYREEE (reference sequence). The CDR3 extends over 16 amino acids. CDR3 DNA: TGTGCCAGCAGCTTGGCAGGGTATTTAGCTAACTATGGCTACACCTTC. Translating gives CASSLAGYLANYGYTF.

Notes on this clone: This same CDR3 is encoded by further DNA sequences in the sample. CDR3 nucleotide sequence: TGTGCCAGCAGTTTCCGGGTCTCCTACGAGCAGTACTTC. Translation gives CASSFRVSYEQYF. The genes are TRBV27 and TRBJ2-7; D is unresolved. The CDR3 runs to 13 residues. Trimming took 3 bases from V and 0 from J, leaving 6 bases between them. Germline V gene sequence: CDR1 MNHEY, CDR2 SMNVEV (reference sequence).

This chain joins TRBV6-5 and TRBJ2-3; 8 bases line up with TRBD2. CDR1 is MNHEY, CDR2 SVGAGI, per germline. The V segment lost 2 bases and the J segment 3 bases; nucleotides outside the gene matches: 4. There are 15 residues in the CDR3. The DNA of the CDR3 is TGTGCCAGCAGTTACGGGGCTAGCGGGACAGATACGCAGTATTTT. Protein sequence: CASSYGASGTDTQYF.

About this clone: Distinct nucleotide sequences in the sample also encode this CDR3. The gene calls are TRBV5-6 and TRBJ2-3, with 7 bases that match TRBD2. The junction had 2 bases not matched to a gene; V was cut back by 0 bases and J by 1 base. The CDR3 contains 15 residues. Germline V gene data show CDR1 as SGHDT and CDR2 as YYEEEE. CDR3 DNA: TGTGCCAGCAGCTTGGGCCGGGGGGGCACAGATACGCAGTATTTT. Its translation: CASSLGRGGTDTQYF.

The chain combines TRBV30 with TRBJ1-2, with D unresolved. The CDR3 is 11 residues long. Germline V gives CDR1 GTSNPN, CDR2 SVGIG (reference sequence). Between the trimmed V and J ends, which lost 1 base and 5 bases, there was a span of 5 bases. The CDR3 reads CAWSEAYGYTF. CDR3 in DNA: TGTGCCTGGAGTGAGGCTTATGGCTACACCTTC.

The CDR3 DNA follows: TGTGCCTGGAGTCGACAGGGCCTCTATGGCTACACCTTC. Its protein product is CAWSRQGLYGYTF. The V call is TRBV30, the J call TRBJ1-2; 7 nucleotides line up with TRBD1. The germline V gene has CDR1 GTSNPN and CDR2 SVGIG (reference sequence). Unmatched junction bases numbered 4, after V lost 2 bases and J lost 4 bases. This CDR3 has 13 residues.

The chain has TRBV6-4 and TRBJ2-1; no clear D. Per the germline V gene, CDR1 is MRHNA and CDR2 is SNTAGT. The CDR3 is made up of 16 amino acids. Trimming took 4 bases from V and 0 from J, leaving 13 bases between them. CDR3: CASSVLPAGSYNEQFF. DNA of the CDR3: TGTGCCAGCAGTGTCCTCCCAGCTGGCTCCTACAATGAGCAGTTCTTC.

V is TRBV6-5 and J is TRBJ2-7, with 7 bases fitting TRBD1. The germline V gene encodes CDR1 MNHEY and CDR2 SVGAGI. Losses at the gene ends were 4 bases for V and 0 bases for J; bases not matched to a gene: 0. This CDR3 is 13 amino acids long. CDR3 region: CASSWDSSYEQYF. The CDR3 nucleotides are TGTGCCAGCAGTTGGGACAGCTCCTACGAGCAGTACTTC.

In its sample, this clone was seen once. The chain uses TRBV9 and TRBJ2-1, with D uncertain. Germline CDR1 reads SGDLS; CDR2 reads YYNGEE. The CDR3 covers 13 residues. V shed 0 bases and J shed 7 bases, with 8 bases lying between them. The CDR3 loop reads CASSVETFNEQFF. CDR3 DNA sequence: TGTGCCAGCAGCGTAGAGACATTTAATGAGCAGTTCTTC.

This chain connects TRBV30 to TRBJ2-3; 9 nucleotides match TRBD2. Germline CDR1 GTSNPN, CDR2 SVGIG (reference sequence). V was pared by 3 bases and J by 4 bases, with 8 bases of the junction left unmatched. The CDR3 runs to 15 residues. In DNA form, the CDR3 reads TGTGCCTGGAGCCCCCCTAGCGGGACCCCAGATACGCAGTATTTT. This codes for CAWSPPSGTPDTQYF. The variable domain in full, completed from reference TRBV30 and TRBJ2-3, reads SQTIHQWPATLVQPVGSPLSLECTVEGTSNPNLYWYRQAAGRGLQLLFYSVGIGQISSEVPQNLSASRPQDRQFILSSKKLLLSDSGFYLCAWSPPSGTPDTQYFGPGTRLTVL.

The rearrangement joins TRBV7-5 to TRBJ1-5. TRBV7-5 is assigned pseudogene status. The CDR3 runs to 16 residues. CDR3 protein: CVRSPPGSRTNQPQHF. The CDR3 DNA follows: TGTGTCAGAAGCCCACCCGGCTCGAGGACTAATCAGCCCCAGCATTTT.

The rearrangement links TRBV4-1 to TRBJ1-3; 8 bases match TRBD1. CDR1 is MGHRA and CDR2 is YSYEKL in the germline V gene. Losses at the gene ends were 4 bases for V and 1 base for J; bases not matched to a gene: 12. The CDR3 has 18 amino acids. CDR3 region: CASSLGSTGGKSGNTIYF. The CDR3 DNA sequence: TGCGCCAGCAGCCTAGGTTCCACAGGGGGAAAATCTGGAAACACCATATATTTT.

This chain connects TRBV27 to TRBJ2-5; 8 nucleotides align to TRBD2. The CDR3 runs to 15 residues. V lost 2 bases and J lost 1; bases outside the gene matches: 3. Germline CDR1 and CDR2: MNHEY and SMNVEV (reference sequence). The CDR3 reads CASSLAGGLQETQYF. CDR3 coding DNA: TGTGCCAGCAGTTTAGCGGGGGGCCTCCAAGAGACCCAGTACTTC.

A single count supports this clone. The chain has TRBV6-5 and TRBJ1-1; D is possibly TRBD1 (6 bases). With 0 bases removed from V and 1 base from J, the gap between germline ends came to 12 bases. Germline lookup yields CDR1 MNHEY and CDR2 SVGAGI. The CDR3 is 16 amino acids. The CDR3 protein is CASSYSGQPQNTEAFF. DNA of the CDR3: TGTGCCAGCAGTTACTCAGGACAGCCCCAGAACACTGAAGCTTTCTTT.

DNA for the CDR3: TGTGCCAGCAGCCTGGGAGCGGGGGCGTACAATGAGCAGTTCTTC. This translates into CASSLGAGAYNEQFF. The chain employs TRBV5-5 and TRBJ2-1, with 8 bases identical to TRBD2. The CDR3 consists of 15 residues. Germline V CDR1 and CDR2: SGHKS, YYEKEE (reference sequence). V dropped 4 bases and J dropped 4; count of bases not matched to a gene: 7.

The V gene is TRBV7-9, the J gene TRBJ2-7; D remains ambiguous. This CDR3 region has 13 residues. Germline values: CDR1 SEHNR, CDR2 FQNEAQ (reference sequence). The ends were cut back, 1 base at V and 7 bases at J, with 11 bases in the middle. The chain's CDR3 is CASSLDWLGEQYF. The CDR3 DNA follows: TGTGCCAGCAGCTTAGATTGGCTAGGAGAGCAGTACTTC. Using reference TRBV7-9 and TRBJ2-7 for the parts outside the CDR3, the full variable domain is DTGVSQNPRHKITKRGQNVTFRCDPISEHNRLYWYRQTLGQGPEFLTYFQNEAQLEKSRLLSDRFSAERPKGSFSTLEIQRTEQGDSAMYLCASSLDWLGEQYFGPGTRLTVT.

The table lists this clone with a few counts. The V and J genes are TRBV30 and TRBJ2-3; D uncertain. Trimming took 0 bases from V and 3 from J, leaving 13 bases between them. Germline CDR1 is GTSNPN and CDR2 is SVGIG (reference sequence). The CDR3 loop spans 15 amino acids. Here the CDR3 reads CAWSVRRRQTDTQYF. CDR3 sequence (DNA): TGTGCCTGGAGTGTACGGAGACGCCAGACAGATACGCAGTATTTT.

This clone was observed a few times. The chain combines TRBV9 with TRBJ2-2; the D gene is possibly TRBD2 (6 bases). CDR3 length: 16 residues. Germline CDR1 SGDLS, CDR2 YYNGEE. V was trimmed by 1 base and J by 0 bases, leaving 10 bases between them. The CDR3, as DNA: TGTGCCAGCAGCGTAAACGGGGGAGCGAACACCGGGGAGCTGTTTTTT. Translated: CASSVNGGANTGELFF.

The chain uses TRBV6-6 and TRBJ1-4; D perhaps matches TRBD1 (5 bases). The germline CDR1 and CDR2 sequences are MNHNY and SVGAGI (reference sequence). V lost 2 bases to trimming and J lost 5 bases, with 12 bases between them. The CDR3 runs to 15 residues. The CDR3 DNA reads TGTGCCAGCAGTTACATGGGGGGGGGAAATGAAAAACTGTTTTTT. Translation gives CASSYMGGGNEKLFF.

Only a few counts were recorded for this clone. The CDR3 sequence: CASSVGPLGVGELFF. In nucleotides, the CDR3 is TGTGCCAGCAGCGTAGGGCCCCTCGGGGTCGGGGAGCTGTTTTTT. The chain carries TRBV9 and TRBJ2-2; perhaps TRBD2 as D (5 bases). Germline V CDR1 and CDR2: SGDLS, YYNGEE. V was cut by 0 bases and J by 7 bases, with 13 bases left in between. The CDR3 is 15 amino acids. The entire variable domain, with the rest obtained from reference TRBV9 and TRBJ2-2, is as follows: DSGVTQTPKHLITATGQRVTLRCSPRSGDLSVYWYQQSLDQGLQFLIQYYNGEERAKGNILERFSAQQFPDLHSELNLSSLELGDSALYFCASSVGPLGVGELFFGEGSRLTVL.

The rearrangement links TRBV6-4 to TRBJ2-3; perhaps TRBD2 as D (7 bases). The CDR3 length is 13 residues. The V end was cut by 3 bases, the J end by 9 bases, with 13 bases between. The germline CDR1 and CDR2 sequences are MRHNA and SNTAGT. The CDR3 region is CASSDEGGGTQYF. The CDR3 DNA follows: TGTGCCAGCAGTGATGAAGGGGGGGGAACGCAGTATTTT.

The table lists this clone with a few counts. In nucleotides, the CDR3 is TGTGCCAGTAGTATCTGGGAACAGGGATTCTATGGCTACACCTTC. It translates to CASSIWEQGFYGYTF. The rearrangement uses TRBV19 and TRBJ1-2; a weak D match, TRBD1 (6 bases). Trimming removed 3 bases from V and 4 bases from J, with 15 bases in between. Germline CDR1 and CDR2: LNHDA and SQIVND (reference sequence). The CDR3 length is 15 residues.

The J gene is TRBJ1-6, the V gene TRBV4-1, with a tentative D call TRBD1 (6 bases). Germline-derived CDR1 and CDR2 are MGHRA and YSYEKL. The CDR3 length is 16 residues. The V end was cut by 4 bases, the J end by 2 bases, with 12 bases between. CDR3 DNA: TGCGCCAGCAGCCCGTTCAGGGGTCCCTATAATTCACCCCTCCACTTT. Amino acids: CASSPFRGPYNSPLHF.

The J gene is TRBJ1-2, the V gene TRBV5-1; 8 nucleotides line up with TRBD1. Germline V gene data show CDR1 as SGHRS and CDR2 as YFSETQ. The CDR3 extends over 16 amino acids. The J segment lost 4 bases and the V segment lost 3 bases, leaving 11 bases of the junction unmatched. The CDR3 here is CASSSLPGQDFYGYTF. For the CDR3, the DNA is TGCGCCAGCAGCTCACTCCCGGGACAGGATTTCTATGGCTACACCTTC.

The chain uses TRBV19 and TRBJ1-2; TRBD1 might be the D (6 bases). The V end lost 6 bases, the J end lost 5 bases, and 19 bases lay between the germline ends. CDR3 size: 15 residues. From germline, CDR1 is LNHDA and CDR2 SQIVND (reference sequence). DNA for the CDR3: TGTGCCAGTAGCCATCCGCCGGGGGCAAGATATGGCTACACCTTC. It codes for CASSHPPGARYGYTF.